This T cell receptor beta chain was identified in a study of T cells expressing NK-cell markers. For the study at large: Sequencing of TCR beta repertoires drew on sorted CD3+CD56+NKG2C+, CD3+CD56+NKG2C- and CD3+CD56-NKG2C+ T cells.

5'RACE template switching with UMIs generated TCR beta cDNA. One entry per CDR3 protein, without DNA, is what TCRdb gives after re-calling the 5' RACE reads. Recorded for this sample: 350,000 to 400,000 distinct CDR3 sequences. Germline CDR1 reads SGHRS; CDR2 reads YFSETQ. The CDR3 totals 16 residues. Findings and caveats of the study: The dominant NKG2C+ clonotypes represented 1.0-7.0% of CD8+ T cells in over 5 donors.

Comment on this clonotype: Its antigen is not known.

The chain joins TRBV5-1 to TRBJ2-1; TCRdb reports TRBD2, a call that lacks DNA to check it against. Sequenced material: blood T cells: a sorted CD56 or NKG2C T cell subset, CD4+ or CD8+ T cells, or bulk PBMC T cells (not recorded which). The clonotype originates from a woman aged 50 to 65 in good health. The CDR3 protein is CASSYLGLAAYNEQFF.